The following is a TCR beta chain sequence with its context. At one boundary the junction diverges from the germline segment, which might be a read error. The repertoire was sequenced with immunoSEQ multiplex PCR; TCRdb's copy has only in-frame clones and lacks some. The data contain around 40,000 clones, roughly 90% of them singletons. This entry belongs to a study of T cell changes during pregnancy in multiple sclerosis. The CDR3 is 16 residues long. Germline CDR1 MNHEY, CDR2 SMNVEV (reference sequence). This receptor was taken from a female donor with multiple sclerosis, enrolled in a pregnancy study. The J gene is TRBJ2-5, the V gene TRBV27; 7 bases match TRBD1. The material was CD8+ T cells from peripheral blood mononuclear cells, obtained before pregnancy. The CDR3 is CASSVSGGPNQETQYF. CDR3 DNA: TGTGCCAGCAGTGTATCAGGGGGACCGAACCAAGAGACCCAGTACTTC.